This passage covers 17 T cell receptor beta chains from one sample sequenced in a study of metastatic and nonmetastatic thyroid tumors. TCRdb re-clonotyped the PCR reads via MiXCR. The table has over 2,000 clones, 40% to 50% seen once; the top ten hold about 99.3%. All patients were untreated before thyroid surgery. Sample: adjacent normal tissue. The receptor source for this set is a female donor with papillary thyroid cancer or a benign thyroid nodule (not recorded which). Some clones in this sample may be carry-over from other donors' samples.

The CDR3 loop is CASSLAQANYGYTF. DNA of the CDR3: TGTGCCAGCAGTTTAGCACAAGCAAACTATGGCTACACCTTC. The V and J genes are TRBV12-3 or TRBV12-4 and TRBJ1-2; D is unclear. The CDR3 has 14 residues. Trimming pared 0 bases from V and 2 bases from J, leaving 7 bases between.

This clone was counted a few times. This rearrangement joins TRBV11-3 to TRBJ2-7; D not resolved. Per the germline V gene, CDR1 is SGHNT and CDR2 is YENEEA. V dropped 0 bases and J dropped 6 bases, with 12 bases sitting between them. This CDR3 has 14 amino acids. CDR3 sequence reads: CASSLDAVWGEQYF. CDR3 sequence (DNA): TGTGCCAGCAGCTTAGATGCGGTCTGGGGCGAGCAGTACTTC.

This chain links TRBV11-2 with TRBJ1-2; a weak D match, TRBD1 (6 bases). Between the trimmed V and J ends, which lost 5 bases and 1 base, there was a span of 17 bases. The CDR3 totals 16 residues. Germline CDR1 reads SGHAT; CDR2 reads FQNNGV. The DNA of the CDR3 is TGTGCCAGCAGCAAGGAGGTGTCAGGGGATAACTATGGCTACACCTTC. Encoded protein: CASSKEVSGDNYGYTF.

The table lists this clone with a few counts. The chain is built from TRBV4-1 and TRBJ2-7; D is unclear. CDR3 length equals 15 residues. V was pared by 0 bases and J by 3 bases, with 12 bases between. Germline V lookup: CDR1 MGHRA, CDR2 YSYEKL. For the CDR3, the DNA is TGCGCCAGCAGCCAAGATAGGAGACTGTTCTACGAGCAGTACTTC. It codes for CASSQDRRLFYEQYF.

This clone was detected a few times. One junction end disagrees with the germline gene, perhaps due to a read error. This sequence joins TRBV6-1 and TRBJ2-1, with TRBD1 matching 7 bases. The CDR3 has 14 residues. CDR1 and CDR2 from the germline V gene are MNHNS and SASEGT. CDR3 bases: TGTGCCAGCACTGAAACAGGGGAAAGACGTGAGCAGTTCTTC. This translates into CASTETGERREQFF.

V and J are TRBV12-3 or TRBV12-4 and TRBJ2-7; TRBD2 aligns across 7 bases. The CDR3 is made up of 12 amino acids. V lost 4 bases, J lost 6 bases, and 3 bases stayed unmatched. As DNA, the CDR3 is TGTGCCAGCAGTTCCTCTAGCGGCGAGCAGTACTTC. It codes for CASSSSSGEQYF.

The chain links TRBV4-1 to TRBJ1-2; tentative D call: TRBD1 (6 bases). The V end lost 4 bases, the J end lost 4 bases, and 13 bases lay between the germline ends. Germline V CDR1 and CDR2: MGHRA, YSYEKL. The length of the CDR3 is 14 residues. DNA of the CDR3: TGCGCCAGCAGCCCCGGACAGAAACTCTATGGCTACACCTTC. It specifies CASSPGQKLYGYTF.

J is TRBJ2-2 and V is TRBV9, with D unclear. In germline, CDR1 is SGDLS, CDR2 YYNGEE. Trimming stripped 4 bases from V and 5 bases from J, with 6 bases between. CDR3 length equals 12 residues. CDR3 bases: TGTGCCAGCAGCTCCCAGACCGGGGAGCTGTTTTTT. Amino acid sequence: CASSSQTGELFF.

This clone has only a few counts. The chain has TRBV27 and TRBJ1-1; the D is unclear. Trimming stripped 3 bases from V and 7 bases from J, with 9 bases between. Germline CDR1 and CDR2: MNHEY and SMNVEV (reference sequence). The CDR3 covers 12 residues. The CDR3 region is CASSLGGSEAFF. CDR3 nucleotides: TGTGCCAGCAGTTTGGGAGGTAGTGAAGCTTTCTTT.

This clone was counted between two and nine times. The chain uses TRBV2 and TRBJ2-1; a possible D gene is TRBD2 (7 bases). Deletions cut 10 bases from V and 7 bases from J, with 17 bases between. CDR3 size: 13 residues. Germline-derived CDR1 and CDR2 are SNHLY and FYNNEI. For the CDR3, the DNA is TGTGCCAACCACGAGGGAGGGGGTAATGAGCAGTTCTTC. Protein sequence: CANHEGGGNEQFF.

The table lists this clone with a few counts. V is TRBV6-2 or TRBV6-3 and J is TRBJ1-1; no reliable D call. V was clipped by 0 bases and J by 1 base, with 3 bases between them. Germline CDR1 MNHEY, CDR2 SVGEGT. This CDR3 has 13 amino acids. The CDR3 coding sequence is TGTGCCAGCAGTTACTCGGAGAACACTGAAGCTTTCTTT. It encodes CASSYSENTEAFF.

This clone was detected a few times. The chain joins TRBV20-1 to TRBJ2-1; tentatively, D is TRBD1 (5 bases). CDR3 size: 16 residues. V was cut by 0 bases and J by 4 bases, with 16 bases left in between. Germline V CDR1 and CDR2: DFQATT, SNEGSKA (reference sequence). CDR3 coding DNA: TGCAGTGCTAGAGATCAAGTACAGGTGGGATACAATGAGCAGTTCTTC. Its protein is CSARDQVQVGYNEQFF.

This clone came up a few times. The V and J genes are TRBV6-1 and TRBJ2-1; the D gene is possibly TRBD2 (5 bases). V was clipped by 6 bases and J by 4 bases, with 16 bases between them. CDR3 length equals 15 residues. The germline V gene encodes CDR1 MNHNS and CDR2 SASEGT. The CDR3 sequence is CASSLSEGGYNEQFF. CDR3 bases: TGTGCCAGCAGCCTTAGCGAAGGTGGTTACAATGAGCAGTTCTTC.

The chain uses TRBV5-1 and TRBJ2-3; 7 bases are shared with TRBD1. The germline V gene has CDR1 SGHRS and CDR2 YFSETQ. V shed 3 bases and J 2 bases; nucleotides not matched to a gene: 6. This CDR3 is built from 15 residues. The CDR3, as DNA: TGCGCCAGCAGCTCTCCTGGACAGGACACAGATACGCAGTATTTT. Translating gives CASSSPGQDTDTQYF. Together with reference TRBV5-1 and TRBJ2-3, the CDR3 gives the full variable domain: KAGVTQTPRYLIKTRGQQVTLSCSPISGHRSVSWYQQTPGQGLQFLFEYFSETQRNKGNFPGRFSGRQFSNSRSEMNVSTLELGDSALYLCASSSPGQDTDTQYFGPGTRLTVL.

The sample holds many counts of this clone. The chain links TRBV6-1 to TRBJ2-1; D is possibly TRBD2 (6 bases). Trimming removed 2 bases from V and 8 bases from J, with 19 bases in between. CDR1 and CDR2 from the germline V gene are MNHNS and SASEGT. CDR3 length: 16 amino acids. CDR3 nucleotide sequence: TGTGCCAGCAGTGAAAGCACAGGCGGAGGGCAAGATGAGCAGTTCTTC. Encoded protein: CASSESTGGGQDEQFF.

The CDR3 DNA reads as TGTGCCAGCCTAAGCGGGACCCTACAGACTGAAGCTTTCTTT. The encoded protein is CASLSGTLQTEAFF. The chain joins TRBV2 to TRBJ1-1; TRBD1 is a possible D gene (5 bases). The CDR3 covers 14 residues. Germline assignment: CDR1 SNHLY and CDR2 FYNNEI. V dropped 8 bases and J dropped 5 bases, with 18 bases sitting between them.

This clone has a handful of counts. Distinct nucleotide sequences in the sample also encode this CDR3. This rearrangement joins TRBV19 to TRBJ2-7, with D hard to call. The CDR3 loop spans 12 amino acids. Deletions cut 5 bases from V and 6 bases from J, with 11 bases between. Germline-derived CDR1 and CDR2 are LNHDA and SQIVND (reference sequence). The CDR3 loop reads CASSESRGEQYF. CDR3 in DNA: TGTGCCAGTAGTGAATCCAGAGGCGAGCAGTACTTC.